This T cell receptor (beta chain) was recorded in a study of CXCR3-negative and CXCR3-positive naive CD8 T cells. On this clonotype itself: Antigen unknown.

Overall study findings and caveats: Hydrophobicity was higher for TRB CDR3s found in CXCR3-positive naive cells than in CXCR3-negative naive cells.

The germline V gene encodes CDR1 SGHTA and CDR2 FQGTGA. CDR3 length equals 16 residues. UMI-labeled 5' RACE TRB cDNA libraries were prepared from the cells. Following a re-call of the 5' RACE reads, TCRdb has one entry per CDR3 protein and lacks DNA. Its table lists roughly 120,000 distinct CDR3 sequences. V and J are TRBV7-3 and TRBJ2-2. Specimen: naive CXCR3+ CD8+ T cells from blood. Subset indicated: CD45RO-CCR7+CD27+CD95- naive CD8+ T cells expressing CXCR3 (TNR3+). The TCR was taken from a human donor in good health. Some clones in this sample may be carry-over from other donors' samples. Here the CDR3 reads CASSLTRSETGGELFF.